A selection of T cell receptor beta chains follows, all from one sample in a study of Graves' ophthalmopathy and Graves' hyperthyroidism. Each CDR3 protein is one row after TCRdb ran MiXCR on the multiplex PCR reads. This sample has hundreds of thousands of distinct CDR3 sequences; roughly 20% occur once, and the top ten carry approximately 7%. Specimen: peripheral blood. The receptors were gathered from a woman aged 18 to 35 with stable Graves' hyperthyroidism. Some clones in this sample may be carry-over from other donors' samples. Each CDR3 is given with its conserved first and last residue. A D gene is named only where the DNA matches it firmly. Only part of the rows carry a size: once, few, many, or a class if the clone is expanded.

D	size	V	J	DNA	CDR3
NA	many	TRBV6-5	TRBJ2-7	TGTGCCAGCGAAATGGAGGGAAGGCACGAGCAGTACTTC	CASEMEGRHEQYF
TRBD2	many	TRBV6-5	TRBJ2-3	TGTGCCAGCAGTTACCTCCTAGCGGGGGAGACAGATACGCAGTATTTT	CASSYLLAGETDTQYF
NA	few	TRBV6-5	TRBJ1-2	TGTGCCAGCAGTTACTCTCAGGGGCTGAATGGCTACACCTTC	CASSYSQGLNGYTF
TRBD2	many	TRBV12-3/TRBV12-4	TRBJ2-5	TGTGCCAGCAGTCCCATAGCGGGGGGGCGAGAGACCCAGTACTTC	CASSPIAGGRETQYF
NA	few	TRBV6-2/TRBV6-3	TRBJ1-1	TGTGCCATCCGCCTCGCCGGGGACTTGAACACTGAAGCTTTCTTT	CAIRLAGDLNTEAFF
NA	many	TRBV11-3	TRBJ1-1	TGTGCCAGCAGCGTTACACCGATGAACACTGAAGCTTTCTTT	CASSVTPMNTEAFF
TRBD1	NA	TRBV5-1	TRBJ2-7	TGCGCCAGCAACCGGGACAGATCCTACGAGCAGTACTTC	CASNRDRSYEQYF
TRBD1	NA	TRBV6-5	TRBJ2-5	TGTGCCATCAGTTTCGCACAGGGGACGGGGGAGACCCAGTACTTC	CAISFAQGTGETQYF
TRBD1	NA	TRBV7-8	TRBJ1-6	TGTGCCAGCAGCTTCCTGACAGGGTCCAATTCACCCCTCCACTTT	CASSFLTGSNSPLHF
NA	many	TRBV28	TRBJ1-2	TGTGCCAGCAGTTGGAGGGACCGCCCTAACTATGGCTACACCTTC	CASSWRDRPNYGYTF
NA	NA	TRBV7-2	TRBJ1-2	TGTGCCAGCAGCTTAGCAGGGATGGGCTATGGCTACACCTTC	CASSLAGMGYGYTF
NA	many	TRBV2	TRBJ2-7	TGTGCCAGCACCACCGCGGCAGCTTCTTCCTACGAGCAGTACTTC	CASTTAAASSYEQYF
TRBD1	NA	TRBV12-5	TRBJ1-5	TGTGCTAGTGGGGTGACAGGGGCGTATCAGCCCCAGCATTTT	CASGVTGAYQPQHF
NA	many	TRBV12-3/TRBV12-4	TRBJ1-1	TGTGCCAGCAGTTTAATTTGGGGAAACACTGAAGCTTTCTTT	CASSLIWGNTEAFF
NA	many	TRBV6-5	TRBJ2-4	TGTGCCAGCAGTTACTCGTACGGGGCCAAAAACATTCAGTACTTC	CASSYSYGAKNIQYF
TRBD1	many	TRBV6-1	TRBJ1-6	TGTGCCAGCAGTGAACTCGACAGGGGGGAATCACCCCTCCACTTT	CASSELDRGESPLHF
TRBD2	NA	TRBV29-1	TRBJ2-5	TGCAGCGTGGAGACACCCACTAGCGATGCGTCCCAGTACTTC	CSVETPTSDASQYF
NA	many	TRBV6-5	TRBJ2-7	TGTGCCAGCAGTTACCGGGGCCATGGTTACGAGCAGTACTTC	CASSYRGHGYEQYF
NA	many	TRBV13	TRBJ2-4	TGTGCCACGAGGAAAGGGGGGGCCAAAAACATTCAGTACTTC	CATRKGGAKNIQYF
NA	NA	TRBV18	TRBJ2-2	TGTGCCAGCTCACCAGGCATCAACACCGGGGAGCTGTTTTTT	CASSPGINTGELFF
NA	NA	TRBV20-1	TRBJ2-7	TGCAGTGCTAGTCAGGGCGGAACCTACGAGCAGTACTTC	CSASQGGTYEQYF
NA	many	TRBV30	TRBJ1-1	TGTGCCTGGATCGGAGGGGTGTACACTGAAGCTTTCTTT	CAWIGGVYTEAFF
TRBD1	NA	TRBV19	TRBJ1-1	TGTGCCAGTAGTCCTAGACAGGGAGGCGCGAACACTGAAGCTTTCTTT	CASSPRQGGANTEAFF
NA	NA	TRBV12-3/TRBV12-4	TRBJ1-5	TGTGCCAGCAGTTTATGGGGGTTCAATCAGCCCCAGCATTTT	CASSLWGFNQPQHF
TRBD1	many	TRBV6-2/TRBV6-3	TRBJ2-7	TGTGCCAGCAACCCCGCTCAGGGGGACTCCTACGAGCAGTACTTC	CASNPAQGDSYEQYF
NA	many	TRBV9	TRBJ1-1	TGTGCCAGCAGCGTAGCGGCAAGGTTTATGAACACTGAAGCTTTCTTT	CASSVAARFMNTEAFF
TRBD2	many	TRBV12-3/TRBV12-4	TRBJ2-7	TGTGCCAGCAGTACACTAGCGGGGAAATCCTACGAGCAGTACTTC	CASSTLAGKSYEQYF
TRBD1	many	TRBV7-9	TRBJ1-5	TGTGCCAGCAGCCCACAGGGGGCGCTGGGTCAGCCCCAGCATTTT	CASSPQGALGQPQHF
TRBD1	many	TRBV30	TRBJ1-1	TGTGCCTCCTCCGCTACAGGGGACACTGAAGCTTTCTTT	CASSATGDTEAFF
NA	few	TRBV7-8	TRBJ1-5	TGTGCCAGCAGCTTAGAGGGACAAGGGGTGTTGGTGCCCCAGCATTTT	CASSLEGQGVLVPQHF
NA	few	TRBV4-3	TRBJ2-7	TGCGCCAGCAGCCAAAGGACAGAGGTCTTCTACGAGCAGTACTTC	CASSQRTEVFYEQYF
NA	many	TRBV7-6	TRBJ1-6	TGTGCCAGCAGCTCCCGGGCCGCTAATTCACCCCTCCACTTT	CASSSRAANSPLHF
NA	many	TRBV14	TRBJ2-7	TGTGCCAGCAGCCTCGGACTTCCCTACGAGCAGTACTTC	CASSLGLPYEQYF
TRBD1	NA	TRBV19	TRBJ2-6	TGTGCCAGTAGTATGACAGGGGTCACCTCTGGGGCCAACGTCCTGACTTTC	CASSMTGVTSGANVLTF
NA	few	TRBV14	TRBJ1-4	TGTGCCAGCAGCCAATCTGAGGCAGAAAAACTGTTTTTT	CASSQSEAEKLFF
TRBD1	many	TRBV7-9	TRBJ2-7	TGTGCCAGCAGCTTAGTAGGGGGCGGCCACTACGAGCAGTACTTC	CASSLVGGGHYEQYF
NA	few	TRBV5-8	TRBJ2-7	TGTGCCAGCTCTAATCGGGCTTCCTACGAGCAGTACTTC	CASSNRASYEQYF
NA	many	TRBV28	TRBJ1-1	TGTGCCAGCAGTTTAGGCGTTTGGGGTTGGAACACTGAAGCTTTCTTT	CASSLGVWGWNTEAFF
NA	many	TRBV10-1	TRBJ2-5	TGCGCCAGCAGTGAATCCAGGGGCAAGACCCAGTACTTC	CASSESRGKTQYF
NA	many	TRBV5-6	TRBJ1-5	TGTGCCAGCAGCGTCGGCGGGGACAATCAGCCCCAGCATTTT	CASSVGGDNQPQHF
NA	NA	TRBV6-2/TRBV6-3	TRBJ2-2	TGTGCCAGCGCGCTTGATCGTGAGAAGAGAGGGGCGCACACCGGGGAGCTGTTTTTT	CASALDREKRGAHTGELFF
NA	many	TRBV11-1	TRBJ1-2	TGTGCCAGCGGGGAGCAGCAGTATGGCTACACCTTC	CASGEQQYGYTF
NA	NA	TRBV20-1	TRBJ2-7	TGCAGTGCTCCTATCGGGGGCTCTAGCTCCTACGAGCAGTACTTC	CSAPIGGSSSYEQYF
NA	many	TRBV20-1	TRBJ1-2	TGCAGTGCTAGACGCGGACGGGCCTATGGCTACACCTTC	CSARRGRAYGYTF